The clone carrying this T cell receptor beta chain was picked up many times. The sample originates from a study of T cells in Graves' hyperthyroidism and ophthalmopathy. Amplified TCR beta CDR3 regions came from RNA transcripts. TCR CDR3 underwent first-round RT-PCR with the HTBI primer set. MiXCR, applied by TCRdb to the multiplex PCR reads, yields one record per CDR3 protein. The data hold hundreds of thousands of distinct CDR3 sequences, with under 20% observed a single time. Germline CDR1 reads MNHEY; CDR2 reads SVGAGI. This CDR3 contains 15 residues. Trimming took 7 bases from V and 6 from J; bases not matched to a gene: 9.

The sample taken for sequencing was blood. The receptor was isolated from a woman in her late teens or twenties with Graves' hyperthyroidism. V gene TRBV6-5 combines with J gene TRBJ1-1, with 12 bases that match TRBD1. CDR3 amino acids: CASMGQGAKGAEAFF. The CDR3 DNA follows: TGTGCCAGCATGGGACAGGGGGCGAAAGGTGCTGAAGCTTTCTTT.